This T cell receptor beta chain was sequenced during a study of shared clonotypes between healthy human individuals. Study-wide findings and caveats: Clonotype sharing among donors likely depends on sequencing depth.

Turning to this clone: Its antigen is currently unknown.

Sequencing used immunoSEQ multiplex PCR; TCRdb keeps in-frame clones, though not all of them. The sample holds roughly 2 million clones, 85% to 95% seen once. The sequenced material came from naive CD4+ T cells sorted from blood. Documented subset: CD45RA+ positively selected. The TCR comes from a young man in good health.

The CDR3 here is CASSLYPRQGKRDQPQHF. The DNA of the CDR3 is TGTGCCAGCAGCTTGTATCCGAGACAGGGTAAAAGAGATCAGCCCCAGCATTTT. V and J are TRBV5-6 and TRBJ1-5; 7 bases fit TRBD1. This CDR3 region has 18 residues. Germline V gene lookup returns CDR1 SGHDT and CDR2 YYEEEE. Germline trimming cut 1 base from V and 5 bases from J; bases unmatched to any gene: 15. The full variable domain, with the rest looked up from reference TRBV5-6 and TRBJ1-5, is DAGVTQSPTHLIKTRGQQVTLRCSPKSGHDTVSWYQQALGQGPQFIFQYYEEEERQRGNFPDRFSGHQFPNYSSELNVNALLLGDSALYLCASSLYPRQGKRDQPQHFGDGTRLSIL.